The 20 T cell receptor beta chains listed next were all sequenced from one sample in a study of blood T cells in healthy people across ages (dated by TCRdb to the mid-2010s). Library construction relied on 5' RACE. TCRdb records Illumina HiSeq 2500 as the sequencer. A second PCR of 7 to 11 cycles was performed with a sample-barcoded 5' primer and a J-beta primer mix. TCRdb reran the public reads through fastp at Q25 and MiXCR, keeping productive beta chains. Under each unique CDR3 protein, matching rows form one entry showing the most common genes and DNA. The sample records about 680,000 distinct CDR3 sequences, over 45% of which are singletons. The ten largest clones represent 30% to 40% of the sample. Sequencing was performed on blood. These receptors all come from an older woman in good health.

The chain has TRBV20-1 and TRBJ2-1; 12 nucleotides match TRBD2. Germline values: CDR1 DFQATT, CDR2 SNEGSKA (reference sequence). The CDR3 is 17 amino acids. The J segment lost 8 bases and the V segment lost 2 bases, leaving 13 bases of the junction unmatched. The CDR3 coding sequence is TGCAGTGCTAGAAGGGAGGGACTAGCGGGTGGCTGGGATGAGCAGTTCTTC. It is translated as CSARREGLAGGWDEQFF.

The CDR3 bases are TGTGCCAGCAGCCTTTCAGGCAGCGGGAGAAGCGATGAGCAGTACTTC. It codes for CASSLSGSGRSDEQYF. The gene calls are TRBV7-7 and TRBJ2-5, with 8 bases fitting TRBD2. The germline gives CDR1 SSHAT, CDR2 FNYEAQ (reference sequence). The ends lost 5 bases at V and 11 bases at J; junction bases unmatched: 19. This CDR3 is built from 16 residues.

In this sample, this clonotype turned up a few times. CDR3 DNA: TGTGCCAGCAGTGAGGAGTGGATTTATGGCTACACCTTC. It is translated as CASSEEWIYGYTF. The chain combines TRBV6-1 with TRBJ1-2; no reliable D call. The CDR3 has 13 residues. V was pared by 3 bases and J by 5 bases, with 10 bases between. Germline V CDR1 and CDR2: MNHNS, SASEGT.

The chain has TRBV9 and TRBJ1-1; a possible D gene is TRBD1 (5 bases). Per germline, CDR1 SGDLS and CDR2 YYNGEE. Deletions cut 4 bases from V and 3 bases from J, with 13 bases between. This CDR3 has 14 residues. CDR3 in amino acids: CASSRTGLDTEAFF. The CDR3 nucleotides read TGTGCCAGCAGCCGAACGGGGCTCGACACTGAAGCTTTCTTT.

The CDR3 DNA is TGCGCCAGCAGCTCAGAGACAGGAGCTAACTATGGCTACACCTTC. Translating it yields CASSSETGANYGYTF. V is TRBV5-1 and J is TRBJ1-2, with a weak D call TRBD1 (6 bases). Germline V gene data show CDR1 as SGHRS and CDR2 as YFSETQ. CDR3 length: 15 amino acids. V was clipped by 3 bases and J by 0 bases, with 12 bases between them.

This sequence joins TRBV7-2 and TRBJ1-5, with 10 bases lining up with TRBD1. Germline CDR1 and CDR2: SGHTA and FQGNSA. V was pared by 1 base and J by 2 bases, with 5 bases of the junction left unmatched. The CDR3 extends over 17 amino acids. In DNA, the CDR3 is TGTGCCAGCAGCTTAGGGACAGGGGGTAGGGGCAATCAGCCCCAGCATTTT. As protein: CASSLGTGGRGNQPQHF.

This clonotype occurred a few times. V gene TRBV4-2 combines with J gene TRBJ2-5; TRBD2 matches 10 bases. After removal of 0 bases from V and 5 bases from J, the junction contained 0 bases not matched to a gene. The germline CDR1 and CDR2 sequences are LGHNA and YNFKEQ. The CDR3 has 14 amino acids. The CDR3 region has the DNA TGTGCCAGCAGCCAAGAGACTAGCGGGGAGACCCAGTACTTC. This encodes CASSQETSGETQYF.

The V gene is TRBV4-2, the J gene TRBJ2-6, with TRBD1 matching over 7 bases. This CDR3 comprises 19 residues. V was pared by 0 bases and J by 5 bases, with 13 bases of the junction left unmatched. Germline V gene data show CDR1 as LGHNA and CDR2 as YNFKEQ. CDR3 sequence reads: CASSQEVGQSSGRANVLTF. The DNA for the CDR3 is TGTGCCAGCAGCCAAGAAGTGGGACAGTCCTCTGGTCGGGCCAACGTCCTGACTTTC.

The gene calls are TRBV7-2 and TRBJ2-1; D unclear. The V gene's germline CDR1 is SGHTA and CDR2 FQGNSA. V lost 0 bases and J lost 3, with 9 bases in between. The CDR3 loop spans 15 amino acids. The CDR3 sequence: CASSLAATYYNEQFF. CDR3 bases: TGTGCCAGCAGCTTAGCGGCTACTTACTACAATGAGCAGTTCTTC.

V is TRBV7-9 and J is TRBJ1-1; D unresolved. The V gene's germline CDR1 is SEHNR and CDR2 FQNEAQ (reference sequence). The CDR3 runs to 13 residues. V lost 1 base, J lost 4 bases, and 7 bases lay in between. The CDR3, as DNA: TGTGCCAGCAGCTTAGATAAAGGCACTGAAGCTTTCTTT. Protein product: CASSLDKGTEAFF.

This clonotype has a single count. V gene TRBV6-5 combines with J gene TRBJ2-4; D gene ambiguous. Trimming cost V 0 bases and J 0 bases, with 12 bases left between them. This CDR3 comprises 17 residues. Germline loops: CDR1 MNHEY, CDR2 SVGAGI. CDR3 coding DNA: TGTGCCAGCAGTTACTCGATAAGGACGCTAGCCAAAAACATTCAGTACTTC. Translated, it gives CASSYSIRTLAKNIQYF.

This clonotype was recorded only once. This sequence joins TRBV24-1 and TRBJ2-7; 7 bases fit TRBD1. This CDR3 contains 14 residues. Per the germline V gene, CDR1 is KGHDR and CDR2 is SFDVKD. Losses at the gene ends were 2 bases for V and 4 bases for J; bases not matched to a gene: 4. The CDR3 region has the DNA TGTGCCACCAGTGATTCCTGGGACAGTTACGAGCAGTACTTC. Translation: CATSDSWDSYEQYF.

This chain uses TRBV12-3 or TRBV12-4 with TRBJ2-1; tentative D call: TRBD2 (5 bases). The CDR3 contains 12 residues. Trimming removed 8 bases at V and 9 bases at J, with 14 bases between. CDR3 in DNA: TGTGCCAGCGGGAGAAAAGACGGTGAGCAGTTCTTC. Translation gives CASGRKDGEQFF.

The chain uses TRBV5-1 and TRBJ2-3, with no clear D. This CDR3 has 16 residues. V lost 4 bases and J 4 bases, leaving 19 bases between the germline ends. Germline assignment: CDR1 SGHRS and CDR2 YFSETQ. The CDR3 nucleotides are TGCGCCAGCAGCCCCACCCGTCCGGGCAGTGCAGATACGCAGTATTTT. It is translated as CASSPTRPGSADTQYF.

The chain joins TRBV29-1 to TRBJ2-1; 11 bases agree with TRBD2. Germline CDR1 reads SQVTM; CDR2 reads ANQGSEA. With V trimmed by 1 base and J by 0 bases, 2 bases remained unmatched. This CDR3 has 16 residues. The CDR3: CSVEGGTSGSYNEQFF. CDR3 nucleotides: TGCAGCGTTGAAGGGGGGACTAGCGGCTCCTACAATGAGCAGTTCTTC.

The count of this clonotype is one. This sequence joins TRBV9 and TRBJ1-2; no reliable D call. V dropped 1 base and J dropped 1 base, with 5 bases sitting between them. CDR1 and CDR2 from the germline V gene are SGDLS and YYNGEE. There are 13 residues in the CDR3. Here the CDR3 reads CASSVRFNYGYTF. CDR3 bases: TGTGCCAGCAGCGTACGGTTTAACTATGGCTACACCTTC. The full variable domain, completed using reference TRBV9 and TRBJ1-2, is DSGVTQTPKHLITATGQRVTLRCSPRSGDLSVYWYQQSLDQGLQFLIQYYNGEERAKGNILERFSAQQFPDLHSELNLSSLELGDSALYFCASSVRFNYGYTFGSGTRLTVV.

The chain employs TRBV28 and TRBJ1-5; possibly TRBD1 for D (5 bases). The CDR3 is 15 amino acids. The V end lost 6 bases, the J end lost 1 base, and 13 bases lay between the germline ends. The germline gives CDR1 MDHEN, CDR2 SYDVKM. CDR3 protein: CASRGPGMSNQPQHF. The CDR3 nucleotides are TGTGCCAGCAGGGGGCCAGGGATGAGCAATCAGCCCCAGCATTTT.

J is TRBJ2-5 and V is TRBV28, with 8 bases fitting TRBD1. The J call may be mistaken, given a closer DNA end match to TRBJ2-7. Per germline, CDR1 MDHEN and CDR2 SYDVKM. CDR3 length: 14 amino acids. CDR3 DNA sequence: TGTGCCAGCAGACCTTGGACAGGGATGGGCGAGCAGTACTTC. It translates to CASRPWTGMGEQYF.

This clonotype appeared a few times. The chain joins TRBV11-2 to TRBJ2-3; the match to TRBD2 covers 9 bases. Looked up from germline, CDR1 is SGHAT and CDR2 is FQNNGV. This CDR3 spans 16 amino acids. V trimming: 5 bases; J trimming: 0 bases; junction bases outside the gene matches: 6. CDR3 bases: TGTGCCAGCAGCCGACGACTAGCGGCTAGCACAGATACGCAGTATTTT. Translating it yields CASSRRLAASTDTQYF.

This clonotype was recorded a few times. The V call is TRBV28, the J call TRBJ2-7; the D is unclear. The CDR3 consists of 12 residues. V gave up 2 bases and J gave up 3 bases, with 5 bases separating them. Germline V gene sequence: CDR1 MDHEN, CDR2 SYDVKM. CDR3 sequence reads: CASSLRDYEQYF. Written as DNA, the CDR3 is TGTGCCAGCAGTTTAAGGGACTACGAGCAGTACTTC. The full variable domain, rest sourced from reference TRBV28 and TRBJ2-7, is DVKVTQSSRYLVKRTGEKVFLECVQDMDHENMFWYRQDPGLGLRLIYFSYDVKMKEKGDIPEGYSVSREKKERFSLILESASTNQTSMYLCASSLRDYEQYFGPGTRLTVT.